The 2 T cell receptor beta chains below all came from one sample that was sequenced in a study of identical twins. MiXCR, applied by TCRdb to the 5' RACE reads, yields one record per CDR3 protein. Seen here are 510,000 or so distinct CDR3 sequences, 15% observed once, and the top ten hold less than 0.5%. The data also belong to a second study, concerning yellow fever vaccine responses in identical twins.

The specimen was CD4+ T cells sorted from blood. The receptors originated from a woman under 30 in good health.

The chain combines TRBV4-1 with TRBJ2-7, with D maybe TRBD1 (6 bases). In germline, CDR1 is MGHRA, CDR2 YSYEKL. CDR3 size: 16 residues. Trimming stripped 4 bases from V and 0 bases from J, with 16 bases between. The CDR3 DNA follows: TGCGCCAGCAGCCCGAGGACTGACAGGAGCTCCTACGAGCAGTACTTC. It codes for CASSPRTDRSSYEQYF.

The table lists this clonotype with a few counts. CDR3 coding DNA: TGCGCCAGCAGCTTTACGGGCACGGAAGAGACCCAGTACTTC. Its translation is CASSFTGTEETQYF. This chain joins TRBV5-1 and TRBJ2-5; D is ambiguous. The germline V gene encodes CDR1 SGHRS and CDR2 YFSETQ. V dropped 2 bases and J dropped 3 bases, with 11 bases sitting between them. The CDR3 consists of 14 residues. The variable domain in full, completed from reference TRBV5-1 and TRBJ2-5, reads KAGVTQTPRYLIKTRGQQVTLSCSPISGHRSVSWYQQTPGQGLQFLFEYFSETQRNKGNFPGRFSGRQFSNSRSEMNVSTLELGDSALYLCASSFTGTEETQYFGPGTRLLVL.